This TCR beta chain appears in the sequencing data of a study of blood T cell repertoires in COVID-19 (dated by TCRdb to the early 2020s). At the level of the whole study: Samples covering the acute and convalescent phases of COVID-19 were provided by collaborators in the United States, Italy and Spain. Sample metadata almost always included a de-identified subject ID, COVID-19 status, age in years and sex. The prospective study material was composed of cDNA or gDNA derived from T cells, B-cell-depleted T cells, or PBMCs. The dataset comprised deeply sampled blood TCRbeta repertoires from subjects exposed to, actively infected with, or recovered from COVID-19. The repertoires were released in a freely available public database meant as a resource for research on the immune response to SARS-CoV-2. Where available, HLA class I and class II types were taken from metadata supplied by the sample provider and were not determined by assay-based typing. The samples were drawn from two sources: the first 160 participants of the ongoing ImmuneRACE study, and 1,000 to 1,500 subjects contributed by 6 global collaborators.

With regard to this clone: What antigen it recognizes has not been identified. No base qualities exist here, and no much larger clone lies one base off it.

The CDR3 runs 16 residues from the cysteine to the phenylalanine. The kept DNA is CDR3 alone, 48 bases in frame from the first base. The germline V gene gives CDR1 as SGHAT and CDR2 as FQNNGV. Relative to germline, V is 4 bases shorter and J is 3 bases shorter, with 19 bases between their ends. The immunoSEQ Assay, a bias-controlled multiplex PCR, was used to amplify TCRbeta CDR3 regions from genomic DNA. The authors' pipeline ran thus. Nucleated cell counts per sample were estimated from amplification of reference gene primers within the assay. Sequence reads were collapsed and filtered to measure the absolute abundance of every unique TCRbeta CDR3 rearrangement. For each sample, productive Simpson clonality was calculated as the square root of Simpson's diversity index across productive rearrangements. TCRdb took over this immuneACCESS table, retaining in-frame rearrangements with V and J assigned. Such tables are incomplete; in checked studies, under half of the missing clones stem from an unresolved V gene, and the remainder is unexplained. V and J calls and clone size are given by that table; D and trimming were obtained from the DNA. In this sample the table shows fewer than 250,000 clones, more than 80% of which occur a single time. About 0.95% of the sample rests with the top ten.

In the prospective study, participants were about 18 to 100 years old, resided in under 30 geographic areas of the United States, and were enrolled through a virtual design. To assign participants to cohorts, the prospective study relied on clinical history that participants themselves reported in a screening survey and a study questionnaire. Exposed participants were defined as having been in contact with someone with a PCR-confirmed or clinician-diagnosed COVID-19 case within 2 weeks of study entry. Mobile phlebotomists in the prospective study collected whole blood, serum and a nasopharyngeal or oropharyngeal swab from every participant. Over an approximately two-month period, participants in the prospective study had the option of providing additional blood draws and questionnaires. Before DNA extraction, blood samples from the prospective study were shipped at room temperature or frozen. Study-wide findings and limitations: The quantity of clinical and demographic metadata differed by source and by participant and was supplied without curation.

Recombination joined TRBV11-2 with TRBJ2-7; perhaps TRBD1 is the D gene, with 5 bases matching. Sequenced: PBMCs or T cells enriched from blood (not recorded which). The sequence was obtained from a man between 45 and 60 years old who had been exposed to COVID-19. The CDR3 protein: CASSSFHRSVLYEQYF. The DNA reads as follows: TGTGCCAGCAGCTCCTTTCACAGGTCCGTCCTCTACGAGCAGTACTTC. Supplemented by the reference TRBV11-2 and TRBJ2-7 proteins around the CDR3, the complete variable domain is EAGVAQSPRYKIIEKRQSVAFWCNPISGHATLYWYQQILGQGPKLLIQFQNNGVVDDSQLPKDRFSAERLKGVDSTLKIQPAKLEDSAVYLCASSSFHRSVLYEQYFGPGTRLTVT.